The 28 T cell receptor beta chains listed next were all sequenced from one sample in a study of PD-1 blockade in mismatch repair-deficient tumors. Here immunoSEQ multiplex PCR was the method, and the copy in TCRdb shows in-frame clones only, minus some. Among tens of thousands of clones, around 80% were seen once, and the ten largest hold roughly 5%. The sequencing here drew on peripheral blood, taken 2 weeks after starting pembrolizumab. These receptors were obtained from an adult with mismatch repair-deficient cancer.

The rearrangement uses TRBV7-9 and TRBJ1-5; a possible D gene is TRBD1 (5 bases). Germline V gene data show CDR1 as SEHNR and CDR2 as FQNEAQ (reference sequence). V dropped 4 bases and J dropped 0 bases, with 10 bases sitting between them. This CDR3 contains 15 residues. In nucleotides, the CDR3 is TGTGCCAGCAGCTCGGGGGGTCTTAGCAATCAGCCCCAGCATTTT. Encoded protein: CASSSGGLSNQPQHF.

The J gene is TRBJ2-5, the V gene TRBV19, with 8 bases that match TRBD1. Germline CDR1 LNHDA, CDR2 SQIVND (reference sequence). This CDR3 region has 13 residues. The J segment lost 4 bases and the V segment lost 8 bases, leaving 6 bases of the junction unmatched. Here the CDR3 DNA reads TGTGCCAGTTCCCTCAGGGGGCGAGAGACCCAGTACTTC. Its protein product is CASSLRGRETQYF.

The chain's CDR3 is CASGGQGYNQPQHF. CDR3 DNA sequence: TGTGCCAGCGGGGGACAGGGGTACAATCAGCCCCAGCATTTT. The rearrangement joins TRBV6-1 to TRBJ1-5; 10 bases line up with TRBD1. This CDR3 has 14 amino acids. CDR1 MNHNS and CDR2 SASEGT come from the germline V gene. Trimming cost V 8 bases and J 3 bases; bases outside gene matches: 4.

The CDR3 spells CASSLASREQFF. The CDR3 DNA sequence: TGCGCCAGCAGCTTGGCCTCACGGGAGCAGTTCTTC. The chain joins TRBV5-1 to TRBJ2-1, with D hard to call. CDR3 size: 12 residues. The V and J ends lost 0 bases and 10 bases respectively, with 8 bases between them. CDR1 and CDR2 from the germline V gene are SGHRS and YFSETQ.

V is TRBV23-1 and J is TRBJ2-7; D is undetermined. TRBV23-1 is an open reading frame, and its role is uncertain. V shed 7 bases and J shed 12 bases, with 16 bases lying between them. The CDR3 sequence is 11 residues long. CDR3 amino acids: CASKPDRAVYF. CDR3 nucleotide sequence: TGCGCCAGCAAACCGGATAGGGCGGTGTACTTC.

For the CDR3, the DNA is TGTGCCTGGAACCCCCTGGGGGCCCTGGGAGGCTACACCTTC. Translated: CAWNPLGALGGYTF. The chain is built from TRBV30 and TRBJ1-2; maybe TRBD1 (6 bases). V was trimmed by 4 bases and J by 8 bases, leaving 20 bases between them. The CDR3 runs to 14 residues. CDR1 is GTSNPN and CDR2 is SVGIG in the germline V gene (reference sequence).

The J gene is TRBJ1-5, the V gene TRBV6-6; 8 nucleotides align to TRBD1. This CDR3 is 16 amino acids long. Unmatched junction bases numbered 11, after V lost 4 bases and J lost 6 bases. CDR1 and CDR2 from the germline V gene are MNHNY and SVGAGI (reference sequence). CDR3 sequence: CASSSRTGWGGQPQHF. The CDR3 DNA reads as TGTGCCAGCAGTTCCAGGACAGGGTGGGGTGGTCAGCCCCAGCATTTT.

The chain carries TRBV18 and TRBJ2-3, with TRBD2 matching 11 bases. CDR1 is KGHSH and CDR2 is LQKENI in the germline V gene. Trimming at V came to 0 bases and at J to 5 bases, leaving 4 bases not matched to a gene. The CDR3 loop spans 16 amino acids. As DNA, the CDR3 is TGTGCCAGCTCACCACCGGTACTAGCGGGAGTAGATACGCAGTATTTT. Protein: CASSPPVLAGVDTQYF.

This clone was counted a single time. V is TRBV4-1 and J is TRBJ2-2; 8 bases line up with TRBD2. The CDR3 spans 18 residues. Trimming cost V 0 bases and J 3 bases; bases outside gene matches: 9. Germline-derived CDR1 and CDR2 are MGHRA and YSYEKL. The CDR3 protein is CASSQEVRIGGDTGELFF. The CDR3 DNA is TGCGCCAGCAGCCAAGAAGTCAGGATCGGGGGGGACACCGGGGAGCTGTTTTTT.

CDR3 DNA: TGTGCCAGCAGCGTCGACAGGGCTGGAAACACCATATATTTT. Its protein is CASSVDRAGNTIYF. The rearrangement uses TRBV9 and TRBJ1-3; 7 bases are a match to TRBD1. Germline V gene sequence: CDR1 SGDLS, CDR2 YYNGEE. The CDR3 contains 14 residues. J lost 2 bases, V lost 2 bases, and 1 base had no gene match.

The CDR3 bases are TGTGCCAGCAAAGGTTCGGGAGAAGAGACCCAGTACTTC. It codes for CASKGSGEETQYF. This chain links TRBV7-9 with TRBJ2-5; perhaps TRBD2 as D (6 bases). Trimming shortened V by 7 bases and J by 3 bases, and 12 bases separated the two germline ends. CDR3 length: 13 amino acids. CDR1 is SEHNR, CDR2 FQNEAQ, per germline (reference sequence).

The rearrangement joins TRBV7-3 to TRBJ2-7; no reliable D call. This CDR3 is built from 13 residues. Trimming cost V 2 bases and J 5 bases, with 10 bases left between them. The germline gives CDR1 SGHTA, CDR2 FQGTGA. The CDR3 region has the DNA TGTGCCAGCAGCTTAGACGGTCAGGACGAGCAGTACTTC. It encodes CASSLDGQDEQYF.

The chain joins TRBV4-3 to TRBJ2-7; TRBD1 matches at 7 bases. The CDR3 is 14 amino acids. From germline, CDR1 is LGHNA and CDR2 YSLEER. V shed 0 bases and J 2 bases; nucleotides not matched to a gene: 1. The CDR3 DNA is TGCGCCAGCAGCCAAGAAGACAGGGCCTACGAGCAGTACTTC. Translating it yields CASSQEDRAYEQYF.

The chain links TRBV2 to TRBJ2-1; TRBD2 matches 9 bases. The CDR3 has 13 amino acids. Germline CDR1 is SNHLY and CDR2 is FYNNEI. The ends lost 7 bases at V and 2 bases at J; junction bases unmatched: 0. The CDR3: CASIAGAYNEQFF. The DNA for the CDR3 is TGTGCCAGCATAGCGGGAGCCTACAATGAGCAGTTCTTC.

This clone was detected a few times. This chain connects TRBV28 to TRBJ2-7; D ambiguous. Trimming left V 7 bases short and J 4 bases short, with 8 bases between. The CDR3 is 11 residues long. Per the germline V gene, CDR1 is MDHEN and CDR2 is SYDVKM. The CDR3 loop is CASKRKYEQYF. CDR3 bases: TGTGCCAGCAAACGGAAATACGAGCAGTACTTC.

The V call is TRBV9, the J call TRBJ2-3; D is uncertain. The CDR3 sequence is 17 residues long. Germline values: CDR1 SGDLS, CDR2 YYNGEE. V lost 0 bases and J 2 bases, leaving 16 bases between the germline ends. The CDR3 is CASSVGHPMSYTDTQYF. CDR3 bases: TGTGCCAGCAGCGTAGGGCACCCGATGTCCTACACAGATACGCAGTATTTT.

The chain is built from TRBV2 and TRBJ1-5; 9 bases map to TRBD1. The CDR3 extends over 19 amino acids. CDR1 and CDR2 (germline): SNHLY, FYNNEI. V trimming: 6 bases; J trimming: 1 base; junction bases outside the gene matches: 16. The CDR3 DNA is TGTGCCAGCAGCTGGGACAGGGCCGGATGGGGTGCAAGCAATCAGCCCCAGCATTTT. Translating gives CASSWDRAGWGASNQPQHF.

This sequence joins TRBV6-5 and TRBJ2-7, with D unclear. CDR1 MNHEY and CDR2 SVGAGI come from the germline V gene. There are 14 residues in the CDR3. Trimming shortened V by 0 bases and J by 0 bases, and 6 bases separated the two germline ends. The CDR3 bases are TGTGCCAGCAGTTACTCTACTACCTCCTACGAGCAGTACTTC. This sequence encodes CASSYSTTSYEQYF.

The chain recombines TRBV13 with TRBJ2-7; TRBD2 agrees at 10 bases. V trimming: 5 bases; J trimming: 3 bases; junction bases outside the gene matches: 10. The germline gives CDR1 PRHDT, CDR2 FYEKMQ (reference sequence). The CDR3 consists of 16 residues. The CDR3 reads CASSELTSGSDYEQYF. Here the CDR3 DNA reads TGTGCCAGCAGCGAACTGACTAGCGGGTCGGACTACGAGCAGTACTTC. The full variable domain, its missing parts supplied by reference TRBV13 and TRBJ2-7, is AAGVIQSPRHLIKEKRETATLKCYPIPRHDTVYWYQQGPGQDPQFLISFYEKMQSDKGSIPDRFSAQQFSDYHSELNMSSLELGDSALYFCASSELTSGSDYEQYFGPGTRLTVT.

This clone has a count of ten or more. The V call is TRBV6-4, the J call TRBJ1-1; D gene unclear. The CDR3 is 15 residues long. Between the trimmed V and J ends, which lost 3 bases and 0 bases, there was a span of 11 bases. CDR1 MRHNA and CDR2 SNTAGT come from the germline V gene. DNA of the CDR3: TGTGCCAGCAGTGAAACTGGCCAGATGAACACTGAAGCTTTCTTT. Its protein is CASSETGQMNTEAFF.

The rearrangement uses TRBV27 and TRBJ2-3; either TRBD1 or TRBD2 may supply D (5 bases each). Trimming shortened V by 2 bases and J by 5 bases, and 5 bases separated the two germline ends. This CDR3 is 12 amino acids long. CDR1 is MNHEY, CDR2 SMNVEV, per germline (reference sequence). CDR3 residues: CASSLGGDTQYF. In nucleotides, the CDR3 is TGTGCCAGCAGTTTAGGGGGAGATACGCAGTATTTT.

This rearrangement joins TRBV10-3 to TRBJ1-1; D remains unclear. There are 15 residues in the CDR3. V lost 6 bases and J 5 bases, leaving 19 bases between the germline ends. Germline loops: CDR1 ENHRY, CDR2 SYGVKD. This chain's CDR3 is CAISDISGGRTEAFF. CDR3 DNA: TGTGCCATCAGCGACATTTCGGGAGGCCGAACTGAAGCTTTCTTT.

There are a few counts of this clone. The chain has TRBV5-5 and TRBJ2-7; 14 bases fit TRBD2. V dropped 0 bases and J dropped 4; count of bases not matched to a gene: 6. The germline gives CDR1 SGHKS, CDR2 YYEKEE (reference sequence). The CDR3 has 17 residues. The chain's CDR3 is CASSLGLAGGPGYEQYF. CDR3 sequence (DNA): TGTGCCAGCAGCTTGGGACTAGCGGGAGGGCCGGGGTACGAGCAGTACTTC.

The CDR3 DNA reads as TGTGCCAGCTCACCACCGCTGGGGCGGGAGACCCAGTACTTC. Protein sequence: CASSPPLGRETQYF. This sequence joins TRBV18 and TRBJ2-5; D possibly corresponds to TRBD1 (5 bases). Germline values: CDR1 KGHSH, CDR2 LQKENI. V dropped 0 bases and J dropped 5 bases, with 10 bases sitting between them. This CDR3 spans 14 amino acids.

The chain is built from TRBV7-3 and TRBJ1-1; D is perhaps TRBD1 (6 bases). Germline V gene sequence: CDR1 SGHTA, CDR2 FQGTGA. The germline V and J ends were trimmed by 3 bases and 5 bases, with 22 bases remaining between them. The CDR3 contains 17 residues. The CDR3 bases are TGTGCCAGCAGCTTGGGCAGGGGCGGATTGGAACGGACTGAAGCTTTCTTT. It specifies CASSLGRGGLERTEAFF. Variable domain in full (rest from reference TRBV7-3 and TRBJ1-1): GAGVSQTPSNKVTEKGKYVELRCDPISGHTALYWYRQSLGQGPEFLIYFQGTGAADDSGLPNDRFFAVRPEGSVSTLKIQRTERGDSAVYLCASSLGRGGLERTEAFFGQGTRLTVV.

The V gene is TRBV9, the J gene TRBJ2-7; no clear D. V was cut by 4 bases and J by 4 bases, with 15 bases left in between. This CDR3 has 14 residues. CDR1 SGDLS and CDR2 YYNGEE come from the germline V gene. The CDR3 DNA reads as TGTGCCAGCAGCCTAGGGCAGGACCTTTACGAGCAGTACTTC. Protein product: CASSLGQDLYEQYF.

V usage is TRBV18 and J usage is TRBJ2-3; 8 nucleotides line up with TRBD2. The CDR3 length is 13 residues. In germline, CDR1 is KGHSH, CDR2 LQKENI. Losses at the gene ends were 3 bases for V and 6 bases for J; bases not matched to a gene: 2. The CDR3 bases are TGTGCCAGCTCACCTGCGGGGGGTGATACGCAGTATTTT. Residues: CASSPAGGDTQYF.

The genes are TRBV9 and TRBJ2-7; D unclear. Per the germline V gene, CDR1 is SGDLS and CDR2 is YYNGEE. V dropped 2 bases and J dropped 2 bases, with 14 bases sitting between them. The CDR3 totals 15 residues. The CDR3 sequence is CASSVNESPAYEQYF. DNA of the CDR3: TGTGCCAGCAGCGTGAACGAAAGCCCCGCCTACGAGCAGTACTTC.